This TCR beta chain was obtained from a study of cytomegalovirus exposure and HLA in healthy donors. This CDR3 contains 13 residues. J lost 8 bases, V lost 9 bases, and 9 bases had no gene match. Germline V lookup: CDR1 ENHRY, CDR2 SYGVKD. The PCR made use of 60 Vbeta and 13 Jbeta primers. Libraries were prepared by immunoSEQ multiplex PCR; TCRdb keeps only in-frame clonotypes and omits some of them. The table has around 140,000 clones, roughly 83% seen once. This chain joins TRBV10-3 and TRBJ2-1, with 8 bases identical to TRBD2. The TCR comes from a man aged 35-49 years in good health and CMV-seronegative. Sequencing was performed on PBMCs. The CDR3: CAMANGGADEQFF. CDR3 DNA sequence: TGTGCCATGGCCAACGGGGGGGCCGATGAGCAGTTCTTC.